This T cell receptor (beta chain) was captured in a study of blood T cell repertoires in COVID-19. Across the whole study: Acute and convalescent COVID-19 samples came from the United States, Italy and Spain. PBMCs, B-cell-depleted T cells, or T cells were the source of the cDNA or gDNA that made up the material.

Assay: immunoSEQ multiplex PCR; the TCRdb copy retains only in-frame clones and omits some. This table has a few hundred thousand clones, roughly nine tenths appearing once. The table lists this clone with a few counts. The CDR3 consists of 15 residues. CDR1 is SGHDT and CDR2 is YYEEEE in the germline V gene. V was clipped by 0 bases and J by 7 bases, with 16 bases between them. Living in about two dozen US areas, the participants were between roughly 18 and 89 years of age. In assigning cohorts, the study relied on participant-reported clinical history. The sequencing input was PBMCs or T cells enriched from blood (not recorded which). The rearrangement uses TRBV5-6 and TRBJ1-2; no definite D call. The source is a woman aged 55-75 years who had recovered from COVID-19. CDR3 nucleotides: TGTGCCAGCAGCTTGGGAAGGACTCCGGTCGGTGGCTACACCTTC. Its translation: CASSLGRTPVGGYTF.